The 3 T cell receptor beta chains below come from one sample, sequenced in a study of T cells in localized non-small cell lung cancer. The assay was immunoSEQ multiplex PCR, and TCRdb's table has in-frame clones only and misses some. The sample includes about 5,900 clones, less than 25% seen only once; the top ten take 8% to 10%. Sample: lung tumor tissue, taken before any cancer treatment. The receptor set was obtained from a female donor aged 60 or older with stage I lung adenocarcinoma.

The chain recombines TRBV18 with TRBJ2-5; 7 bases line up with TRBD2. With V trimmed by 3 bases and J by 1 base, 11 bases remained unmatched. Germline V gives CDR1 KGHSH, CDR2 LQKENI. The CDR3 loop spans 17 amino acids. The CDR3 DNA reads as TGTGCCAGCTCACCGCCGCGGAGCGGGGCCCTCCAAGAGACCCAGTACTTC. Its translation: CASSPPRSGALQETQYF. Drawing the rest from reference TRBV18 and TRBJ2-5, the complete variable domain is NAGVMQNPRHLVRRRGQEARLRCSPMKGHSHVYWYRQLPEEGLKFMVYLQKENIIDESGMPKERFSAEFPKEGPSILRIQQVVRGDSAAYFCASSPPRSGALQETQYFGPGTRLLVL.

Ten or more counts support this clone. This rearrangement joins TRBV11-3 to TRBJ1-2; D ambiguous. V was pared by 0 bases and J by 5 bases, with 13 bases between. The V gene's germline CDR1 is SGHNT and CDR2 YENEEA. CDR3 length: 15 residues. CDR3 sequence: CASSLDGNMWYGYTF. The CDR3 nucleotides read TGTGCCAGCAGCTTAGACGGCAATATGTGGTATGGCTACACCTTC.

This clone was observed a handful of times. This chain links TRBV11-3 with TRBJ1-4, with 10 bases matching TRBD1. This CDR3 spans 19 amino acids. V lost 5 bases, J lost 4 bases, and 16 bases stayed unmatched. Germline V lookup: CDR1 SGHNT, CDR2 YENEEA. DNA for the CDR3: TGTGCCAGCAGCCTTACTGCCGGGACAGGGGACGCCGTTAATGAAAAACTGTTTTTT. Its protein product is CASSLTAGTGDAVNEKLFF.